These 7 T cell receptor beta chains share one sample of origin, sequenced in a study of cytomegalovirus exposure and HLA in healthy donors. PCR primers comprised 60 Vbeta and 13 Jbeta primers. Using immunoSEQ multiplex PCR, the repertoire was profiled, and TCRdb retains in-frame clones only, with some absent. There are roughly 160,000 clones in the sample; roughly 82% occur only once, and 1.5% to 2% lies in the top ten. The sample taken for sequencing was PBMCs. These receptors all come from a woman in her 30s in good health and CMV-seronegative.

This chain connects TRBV6-6 to TRBJ1-2, with 7 positions matching TRBD1. In germline, CDR1 is MNHNY, CDR2 SVGAGI (reference sequence). V lost 6 bases to trimming and J lost 4 bases; unmatched junction nucleotides: 5. The CDR3 is 13 residues long. The CDR3: CASRGQLLYGYTF. CDR3 DNA: TGTGCCAGCAGGGGACAGCTGCTCTATGGCTACACCTTC.

The CDR3 loop reads CASSHLRGLGEQYF. The CDR3, as DNA: TGCGCCAGCAGCCACCTTAGGGGACTAGGCGAGCAGTACTTC. The chain joins TRBV4-1 to TRBJ2-7; 8 nucleotides match TRBD2. Germline CDR1 is MGHRA and CDR2 is YSYEKL. Trimming removed 3 bases from V and 6 bases from J; junction bases left unmatched: 7. The CDR3 runs 14 residues.

V and J are TRBV2 and TRBJ2-7, with 9 bases aligning to TRBD2. Germline-derived CDR1 and CDR2 are SNHLY and FYNNEI. After removal of 7 bases from V and 4 bases from J, the junction contained 14 bases not matched to a gene. The CDR3 is made up of 16 amino acids. The DNA of the CDR3 is TGTGCCAGCAACCCTCAGGCGGGACTAGCATCGTACGAGCAGTACTTC. The encoded protein is CASNPQAGLASYEQYF.

The J gene is TRBJ1-2, the V gene TRBV20-1; D is unresolved. The CDR3 is 11 residues long. The germline CDR1 and CDR2 sequences are DFQATT and SNEGSKA (reference sequence). CDR3 DNA sequence: TGCAGCCTAGTACATCTCTATGGCTACACCTTC. It translates to CSLVHLYGYTF.

The rearrangement joins TRBV10-3 to TRBJ1-4; 7 nucleotides line up with TRBD1. The CDR3 runs 13 residues. Germline assignment: CDR1 ENHRY and CDR2 SYGVKD. Losses at the gene ends were 2 bases for V and 7 bases for J; bases not matched to a gene: 1. CDR3 residues: CAISETGVEKLFF. CDR3 nucleotides: TGTGCCATCAGTGAGACAGGGGTTGAAAAACTGTTTTTT.

The chain links TRBV6-5 to TRBJ2-1; D perhaps matches TRBD2 (6 bases). The CDR3 covers 15 residues. V lost 6 bases and J 2 bases, leaving 14 bases between the germline ends. Looked up from germline, CDR1 is MNHEY and CDR2 is SVGAGI. This CDR3 is CASSRGTLTYNEQFF. The CDR3 DNA sequence: TGTGCCAGCAGCCGCGGGACTCTTACCTACAATGAGCAGTTCTTC.

Points on this clone: The same CDR3 arises from other DNA sequences in this sample as well. This chain uses TRBV7-3 with TRBJ1-1; 9 bases map to TRBD1. Trimming cost V 4 bases and J 1 base; bases outside gene matches: 1. The CDR3 is made up of 14 amino acids. The germline V gene has CDR1 SGHTA and CDR2 FQGTGA. The CDR3 DNA sequence: TGTGCCAGCAGCTCGACAGGGGGGAACACTGAAGCTTTCTTT. It codes for CASSSTGGNTEAFF.